Listed below are T cell receptor beta chains from one sample, sequenced in a study of blood T cell repertoires in COVID-19. The repertoire was sequenced with immunoSEQ multiplex PCR; TCRdb's copy has only in-frame clones and lacks some. This sample has tens of thousands of clones, with more than 75% found just once. The specimen sequenced was peripheral blood. These receptors were taken from a human donor in a cohort sampled during active COVID-19. Both conserved end residues are part of each CDR3. The D gene is left open where the match is weak. Clone size is shown for a subset of rows, as once, few, many or a class of expanded clone.

clone_size,d_call,v_call,j_call,cdr3_nt,cdr3_aa
NA,TRBD1,TRBV5-6,TRBJ1-5,TGTGCCAGCAGCTTGGACAGGGGCAGGGGCAATCAGCCCCAGCATTTT,CASSLDRGRGNQPQHF
NA,TRBD1,TRBV13,TRBJ1-1,TGTGCCAGCAGCTTAACCGGAGGGGGCAACACTGAAGCTTTCTTT,CASSLTGGGNTEAFF
NA,NA,TRBV19,TRBJ2-1,TGTGCCAGTACCCAGACCCAGGGCTCCTACAATGAGCAGTTCTTC,CASTQTQGSYNEQFF
NA,TRBD1,TRBV7-6,TRBJ1-5,TGTGCCAGCAGCTTGGAAGCCGAAGTGGGGACAGATAGCAATCAGCCCCAGCATTTT,CASSLEAEVGTDSNQPQHF
NA,NA,TRBV19,TRBJ2-7,TGTGCCAGTAGTATGGGACATATGGCCTACGAGCAGTACTTC,CASSMGHMAYEQYF
NA,NA,TRBV28,TRBJ1-1,TGTGCCAGCAGCCCAGGGGTCGCGAACACTGAAGCTTTCTTT,CASSPGVANTEAFF
few,NA,TRBV28,TRBJ1-1,TGTGCCAGCAGTTTACCCATGTCCATGAACACTGAAGCTTTCTTT,CASSLPMSMNTEAFF
many,TRBD2,TRBV27,TRBJ2-1,TGTGCCAGCAGCAGAAGCGGGAAAGCCTACAATGAGCAGTTCTTC,CASSRSGKAYNEQFF
NA,NA,TRBV9,TRBJ1-2,TGTGCCAGCAGCGTAGAGGCGCAGGGCCCTGGCTACACCTTC,CASSVEAQGPGYTF
NA,TRBD1,TRBV15,TRBJ1-6,TGTGCCACCAGCAGAGATGGGACAGGGAGCTCACCCCTCCACTTT,CATSRDGTGSSPLHF
NA,NA,TRBV21-1,TRBJ1-2,TGTGCCAGCAGCAAACAGAAATCACCTCATGGCTACACCTTC,CASSKQKSPHGYTF
NA,TRBD2,TRBV4-3,TRBJ2-3,TGCGCCAGCAGCCAAAAGATAGCGGGGCACTCCACAGATACGCAGTATTTT,CASSQKIAGHSTDTQYF
NA,TRBD2,TRBV27,TRBJ2-2,TGTGCCAGCAGTTTATCAGGGAGGGAGGAGCTGTTTTTT,CASSLSGREELFF
NA,NA,TRBV28,TRBJ2-1,TGTGCCAGCAGTTTAAGGGAGAGGTACAATGAGCAGTTCTTC,CASSLRERYNEQFF
once,NA,TRBV7-2,TRBJ1-1,TGTGCCAGCAGCTTTTCCCGAGCCACTGAAGCTTTCTTT,CASSFSRATEAFF
NA,NA,TRBV28,TRBJ1-1,TGTGCCAGCAGTCATGAACAGGGCTCTTGGAACACTGAAGCTTTCTTT,CASSHEQGSWNTEAFF
NA,TRBD2,TRBV2,TRBJ2-1,TGTGCCAGCACGGGGGAGGGCAATGAGCAGTTCTTC,CASTGEGNEQFF
NA,NA,TRBV5-4,TRBJ1-1,TGTGCCAGCAGCTTGAACTCTGTGGGGGGCACTGAAGCTTTCTTT,CASSLNSVGGTEAFF
once,NA,TRBV2,TRBJ1-4,TGTGCCAGCAGTGAATGGGCAGGGGAAAAACTGTTTTTT,CASSEWAGEKLFF
many,NA,TRBV6-5,TRBJ2-3,TGTGCCAGCAGATCCCCTAGAGACTTTGGTGATACGCAGTATTTT,CASRSPRDFGDTQYF
NA,NA,TRBV5-1,TRBJ2-1,TGCGCCAGCAGCTTGTGGCTGGTGGATGAGCAGTTCTTC,CASSLWLVDEQFF
once,TRBD2,TRBV10-2,TRBJ2-2,TGCGCCAGCAGGTCTAGCGGGGGTATAGGGGAGCTGTTTTTT,CASRSSGGIGELFF
NA,NA,TRBV7-6,TRBJ1-3,TGTGCCAGCAGCTTAGGGGGCTGGGGAAACACCATATATTTT,CASSLGGWGNTIYF
NA,NA,TRBV28,TRBJ2-3,TGTGCCAGCAGTCCTAGACTAGTTGGGCACACAGATACGCAGTATTTT,CASSPRLVGHTDTQYF
NA,NA,TRBV5-5,TRBJ2-7,TGTGCCAGCAGCCTAGAGGTTGGCGAGCAGTACTTC,CASSLEVGEQYF
once,NA,TRBV28,TRBJ2-1,TGTGCCAGCAGTTTTTCTGGACAGTACAATGAGCAGTTCTTC,CASSFSGQYNEQFF
NA,NA,TRBV7-6,TRBJ2-2,TGTGCCAGCAGCTTAGGCCTCGGGGGGCGCGGCACCGGGGAGCTGTTTTTT,CASSLGLGGRGTGELFF
few,NA,TRBV7-2,TRBJ2-2,TGTGCCAGCAGCTTAGCGGGAGGAGGAACCGGGGAGCTGTTTTTT,CASSLAGGGTGELFF
NA,TRBD1,TRBV19,TRBJ2-5,TGTGCCAGTAGTCCCCAAGCCAGGGGGCAAGAGACCCAGTACTTC,CASSPQARGQETQYF
NA,NA,TRBV6-5,TRBJ1-6,TGTGCCAGCAGAGCAACAGGGTTAGGTGATTCACCCCTCCACTTT,CASRATGLGDSPLHF
NA,TRBD1,TRBV2,TRBJ1-1,TGTGCCAGCAGTGGACAGGGGGAAGCTTTCTTT,CASSGQGEAFF
few,TRBD2,TRBV5-8,TRBJ2-1,TGTGCCAGCAGCGCTAGCGGGAGCTCCTACAATGAGCAGTTCTTC,CASSASGSSYNEQFF
NA,NA,TRBV19,TRBJ1-1,TGTGCCAGTATAAGTCCGGGGGAGTTGACTGAAGCTTTCTTT,CASISPGELTEAFF
NA,NA,TRBV2,TRBJ1-1,TGTGCCAGCAGTGAAGGCAGGCTGAACACTGAAGCTTTCTTT,CASSEGRLNTEAFF
NA,NA,TRBV19,TRBJ1-5,TGTGCCAGTAGACCCGGACAAGTTCAGCCCCAGCATTTT,CASRPGQVQPQHF
NA,TRBD1,TRBV19,TRBJ1-6,TGTGCCAGTAGTCCACCGACAGGGAGGAATAATTCACCCCTCCACTTT,CASSPPTGRNNSPLHF
NA,TRBD2,TRBV6-4,TRBJ2-3,TGTGCCAGCAACCCACTAGCGGGAGGGCCCTCAGATACGCAGTATTTT,CASNPLAGGPSDTQYF
NA,TRBD2,TRBV19,TRBJ2-3,TGTGCCAGTCGACGGCGGGAGATGGATACGCAGTATTTT,CASRRREMDTQYF
NA,NA,TRBV11-2,TRBJ2-3,TGTGCCAGCAGCTTAGTACCCCCACGGGGGGCGTTCACAGATACGCAGTATTTT,CASSLVPPRGAFTDTQYF
NA,NA,TRBV2,TRBJ2-2,TGTGCCAGCAAACTAGCGAACACCGGGGAGCTGTTTTTT,CASKLANTGELFF
NA,NA,TRBV18,TRBJ2-6,TGTGCCAGCTCACCCGTTCCAGGAGGGCGGGGGGCCAACGTCCTGACTTTC,CASSPVPGGRGANVLTF
NA,NA,TRBV2,TRBJ2-3,TGTGCCAGCAGGACGACTGGCACAGATACGCAGTATTTT,CASRTTGTDTQYF
NA,TRBD2,TRBV3-1/TRBV3-2,TRBJ2-3,TGTGCCAGCAGCCTCGAGGCGCGGGGGGGTACAGATACGCAGTATTTT,CASSLEARGGTDTQYF
once,TRBD2,TRBV27,TRBJ2-7,TGTGCCAGCAGTTGGGCTAGCGGGGCGGCCTACGAGCAGTACTTC,CASSWASGAAYEQYF
NA,TRBD2,TRBV29-1,TRBJ2-3,TGCAGCGCCCGGGGAGCGGGAGGGGGAGATACGCAGTATTTT,CSARGAGGGDTQYF
few,NA,TRBV7-8,TRBJ2-2,TGTGCCAGCAGCTTAGCTGTGACTAGATCCCTCACCGGGGAGCTGTTTTTT,CASSLAVTRSLTGELFF
NA,TRBD1,TRBV5-1,TRBJ1-1,TGCGCCAGCAGCGGGGGGACAGTGAACACTGAAGCTTTCTTT,CASSGGTVNTEAFF
NA,TRBD2,TRBV7-9,TRBJ2-5,TGTGCCAGCAGCCCGGCGGGGGGCAGAGAGACCCAGTACTTC,CASSPAGGRETQYF
NA,NA,TRBV10-3,TRBJ1-1,TGTGCCATCAGTGGGACGGGGGGCACTGAAGCTTTCTTT,CAISGTGGTEAFF